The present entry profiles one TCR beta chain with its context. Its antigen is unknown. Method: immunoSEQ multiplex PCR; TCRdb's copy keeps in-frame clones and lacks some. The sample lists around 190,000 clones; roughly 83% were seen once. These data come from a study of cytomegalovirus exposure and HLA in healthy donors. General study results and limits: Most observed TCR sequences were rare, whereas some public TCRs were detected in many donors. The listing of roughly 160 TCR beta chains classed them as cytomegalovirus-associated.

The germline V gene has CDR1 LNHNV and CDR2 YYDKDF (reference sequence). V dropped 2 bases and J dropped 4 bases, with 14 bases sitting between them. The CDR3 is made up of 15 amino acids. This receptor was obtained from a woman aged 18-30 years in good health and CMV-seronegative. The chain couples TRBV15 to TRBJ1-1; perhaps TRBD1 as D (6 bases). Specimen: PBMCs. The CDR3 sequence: CATSRSQGAVTEAFF. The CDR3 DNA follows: TGTGCCACCAGCAGATCACAGGGCGCGGTCACTGAAGCTTTCTTT.